The 30 T cell receptor beta chains below all came from one sample that was sequenced in a study of T cell changes during pregnancy in multiple sclerosis. The protocol was immunoSEQ multiplex PCR, while the TCRdb copy is restricted to in-frame clones and leaves out a portion. The sample yields more than 60,000 clones, about 91% seen once. The source was CD4+ T cells from peripheral blood mononuclear cells, collected in the third trimester of pregnancy. Source of these receptors: a female donor in good health, enrolled as a control in a pregnancy study.

This clone was seen a single time. The J gene is TRBJ1-2, the V gene TRBV7-9; possible D gene TRBD1, 6 bases. Germline V gene sequence: CDR1 SEHNR, CDR2 FQNEAQ (reference sequence). The ends were cut back, 1 base at V and 4 bases at J, with 10 bases in the middle. The CDR3 has 14 amino acids. The CDR3 bases are TGTGCCAGCAGCTTAGGACAGGTTCGCTATGGCTACACCTTC. Protein product: CASSLGQVRYGYTF.

The V and J genes are TRBV7-2 and TRBJ1-2; TRBD1 matches at 8 bases. The J segment lost 3 bases and the V segment lost 5 bases, leaving 8 bases of the junction unmatched. Germline CDR1 SGHTA, CDR2 FQGNSA. The CDR3 length is 15 residues. The CDR3 nucleotides read TGTGCCAGCAGCCCTCGACAGGGGATTTACTATGGCTACACCTTC. Protein product: CASSPRQGIYYGYTF.

In its sample, this clone was seen once. The chain joins TRBV7-3 to TRBJ2-5; a weak D match, TRBD2 (5 bases). Germline CDR1 and CDR2: SGHTA and FQGTGA. Trimming shortened V by 2 bases and J by 7 bases, and 8 bases separated the two germline ends. The CDR3 totals 12 residues. This CDR3 reads CASSLEAGTQYF. CDR3 bases: TGTGCCAGCAGCTTAGAGGCGGGGACCCAGTACTTC.

V gene TRBV5-5 combines with J gene TRBJ1-5; weak D call: TRBD1 (6 bases). The V end lost 0 bases, the J end lost 4 bases, and 8 bases lay between the germline ends. CDR1 SGHKS and CDR2 YYEKEE come from the germline V gene (reference sequence). This CDR3 is built from 14 residues. The CDR3, as DNA: TGTGCCAGCAGCTTGGGGACAGAGAATCAGCCCCAGCATTTT. It yields the protein CASSLGTENQPQHF.

The V and J genes are TRBV6-1 and TRBJ1-4; 10 positions agree with TRBD1. The CDR3 has 16 residues. Looked up from germline, CDR1 is MNHNS and CDR2 is SASEGT. V lost 0 bases, J lost 5 bases, and 3 bases stayed unmatched. In nucleotides, the CDR3 is TGTGCCAGCAGTGAAGCGCAGGGACAGGGGAATGAAAAACTGTTTTTT. Amino acid sequence: CASSEAQGQGNEKLFF.

The V gene is TRBV5-1, the J gene TRBJ2-5; TRBD2 matches 10 bases. Germline CDR1 is SGHRS and CDR2 is YFSETQ. CDR3 length: 16 amino acids. Trimming cost V 5 bases and J 5 bases; bases outside gene matches: 12. The CDR3 is CASRMTLAGGRETQYF. The CDR3 DNA is TGCGCCAGCAGAATGACGTTAGCGGGGGGTAGGGAGACCCAGTACTTC.

The rearrangement links TRBV6-1 to TRBJ1-5; unclear D gene. V lost 7 bases to trimming and J lost 0 bases, with 10 bases between them. The CDR3 has 14 residues. Germline CDR1 and CDR2: MNHNS and SASEGT. The CDR3 DNA sequence: TGTGCCAGCACCCAGAACCTTAGCAATCAGCCCCAGCATTTT. It specifies CASTQNLSNQPQHF.

This chain connects TRBV6-5 to TRBJ2-7; D not certain. This CDR3 spans 13 amino acids. The germline gives CDR1 MNHEY, CDR2 SVGAGI. Trimming took 2 bases from V and 5 from J, leaving 10 bases between them. As DNA, the CDR3 is TGTGCCAGCAGTTACCTGGTTAGTGACGAGCAGTACTTC. Protein: CASSYLVSDEQYF.

This clone was seen only a few times. The chain employs TRBV11-1 and TRBJ1-1; 7 bases fit TRBD1. The V segment lost 5 bases and the J segment 6 bases; nucleotides outside the gene matches: 6. The CDR3 covers 13 residues. Germline CDR1 reads SGHAT; CDR2 reads FQDESV (reference sequence). This chain's CDR3 is CASSVNRGPEAFF. In nucleotides, the CDR3 is TGTGCCAGCAGCGTGAATAGGGGGCCTGAAGCTTTCTTT.

The chain recombines TRBV11-3 with TRBJ2-3, with D perhaps TRBD2 (5 bases). CDR1 and CDR2 from the germline V gene are SGHNT and YENEEA. Trimming removed 0 bases from V and 3 bases from J, with 7 bases in between. The CDR3 extends over 14 amino acids. CDR3 sequence reads: CASSLDPGTDTQYF. In DNA, the CDR3 is TGTGCCAGCAGCTTAGATCCGGGGACAGATACGCAGTATTTT.

The chain's CDR3 is CASSSLGRETQYF. CDR3 DNA: TGTGCCAGCAGCTCCCTTGGTCGGGAGACCCAGTACTTC. This rearrangement joins TRBV14 to TRBJ2-5; D gene ambiguous. Per germline, CDR1 SGHDN and CDR2 FVKESK. Trimming took 5 bases from V and 5 from J, leaving 12 bases between them. CDR3 length: 13 residues. Based on the CDR3 plus reference TRBV14 and TRBJ2-5, the full variable domain is EAGVTQFPSHSVIEKGQTVTLRCDPISGHDNLYWYRRVMGKEIKFLLHFVKESKQDESGMPNNRFLAERTGGTYSTLKVQPAELEDSGVYFCASSSLGRETQYFGPGTRLLVL.

This chain joins TRBV19 and TRBJ2-7; D is perhaps TRBD2 (6 bases). The length of the CDR3 is 13 residues. Between the trimmed V and J ends, which lost 6 bases and 3 bases, there was a span of 12 bases. The germline V gene has CDR1 LNHDA and CDR2 SQIVND (reference sequence). The CDR3 region has the DNA TGTGCCAGTAGCCGGGGAGGAGGCTACGAGCAGTACTTC. Encoded protein: CASSRGGGYEQYF.

The table lists this clone with a few counts. The V and J genes are TRBV15 and TRBJ1-6, with 9 bases that match TRBD1. V lost 3 bases and J lost 8; bases outside the gene matches: 8. The V gene's germline CDR1 is LNHNV and CDR2 YYDKDF (reference sequence). This CDR3 is 16 amino acids long. The CDR3 sequence is CATSSPVGDRDSPLHF. In DNA, the CDR3 is TGTGCCACCAGCAGCCCTGTAGGGGACAGGGATTCACCCCTCCACTTT.

The chain joins TRBV19 to TRBJ2-2, with 9 bases lining up with TRBD1. V was clipped by 3 bases and J by 4 bases; unmatched bases: 0. This CDR3 has 14 amino acids. Germline lookup yields CDR1 LNHDA and CDR2 SQIVND (reference sequence). The CDR3 nucleotides read TGTGCCAGTAGTATGACAGGGGGCACCGGGGAGCTGTTTTTT. Translating gives CASSMTGGTGELFF.

The V and J genes are TRBV9 and TRBJ2-1, with 7 bases matching TRBD1. This CDR3 has 15 amino acids. V gave up 3 bases and J gave up 4 bases; unmatched junction bases: 7. Looked up from germline, CDR1 is SGDLS and CDR2 is YYNGEE. CDR3 loop: CASSGFGTEYNEQFF. The CDR3 DNA follows: TGTGCCAGCAGCGGTTTCGGGACAGAGTACAATGAGCAGTTCTTC.

This clone was observed a few times. V is TRBV6-5 and J is TRBJ1-6; 7 nucleotides agree with TRBD1. Germline V gene sequence: CDR1 MNHEY, CDR2 SVGAGI. Trimming at V came to 2 bases and at J to 7 bases, leaving 2 bases not matched to a gene. The CDR3 is made up of 14 amino acids. As DNA, the CDR3 is TGTGCCAGCAGTTACGACAGGGAGAATTCACCCCTCCACTTT. This translates into CASSYDRENSPLHF.

In this sample, this clone turned up once. The chain couples TRBV19 to TRBJ2-2, with 15 bases identical to TRBD2. Trimming cost V 6 bases and J 5 bases; bases outside gene matches: 10. CDR3 length: 18 amino acids. CDR1 is LNHDA, CDR2 SQIVND, per germline (reference sequence). For the CDR3, the DNA is TGTGCCAGTAGCCAACGGACTAGCGGGGGGGCGTGGACCGGGGAGCTGTTTTTT. This translates into CASSQRTSGGAWTGELFF.

The V gene is TRBV5-1, the J gene TRBJ1-2; tentative D call: TRBD1 (6 bases). Trimming removed 0 bases at V and 7 bases at J, with 13 bases between. The CDR3 is 14 amino acids. CDR1 and CDR2 (germline): SGHRS, YFSETQ. The CDR3 spells CASSLDGRGSGYTF. As DNA, the CDR3 is TGCGCCAGCAGCTTGGATGGCAGGGGAAGTGGCTACACCTTC. The whole variable domain, remainder taken from reference TRBV5-1 and TRBJ1-2, is KAGVTQTPRYLIKTRGQQVTLSCSPISGHRSVSWYQQTPGQGLQFLFEYFSETQRNKGNFPGRFSGRQFSNSRSEMNVSTLELGDSALYLCASSLDGRGSGYTFGSGTRLTVV.

This chain links TRBV6-5 with TRBJ2-5, with D possibly being TRBD1 (5 bases). The CDR3 runs to 16 residues. The V end was cut by 0 bases, the J end by 2 bases, with 13 bases between. Germline V gives CDR1 MNHEY, CDR2 SVGAGI. For the CDR3, the DNA is TGTGCCAGCAGTTACTCGATGGTTTCAGGGCAAGAGACCCAGTACTTC. This translates into CASSYSMVSGQETQYF.

This sequence joins TRBV18 and TRBJ2-7; a possible D gene is TRBD2 (5 bases). Germline CDR1 KGHSH, CDR2 LQKENI. V dropped 3 bases and J dropped 2 bases, with 8 bases sitting between them. This CDR3 is built from 13 residues. CDR3 DNA: TGTGCCAGCTCACCGCCCGGGACCTACGAGCAGTACTTC. Protein: CASSPPGTYEQYF.

J is TRBJ1-1 and V is TRBV9, with D perhaps matching TRBD1 (5 bases). Trimming left V 4 bases short and J 5 bases short, with 18 bases between. In germline, CDR1 is SGDLS, CDR2 YYNGEE. This CDR3 spans 15 amino acids. The CDR3 sequence is CASSPSGGGGTEAFF. DNA of the CDR3: TGTGCCAGCAGCCCTTCGGGGGGGGGTGGTACTGAAGCTTTCTTT.

The chain is built from TRBV6-6 and TRBJ2-4; 10 bases are shared with TRBD1. The J segment lost 12 bases and the V segment lost 6 bases, leaving 8 bases of the junction unmatched. CDR1 MNHNY and CDR2 SVGAGI come from the germline V gene (reference sequence). The CDR3 is made up of 13 amino acids. CDR3: CASRPTGGGDQYF. The CDR3 DNA reads as TGTGCCAGCAGGCCGACAGGGGGCGGGGATCAGTACTTC.

This clone has a single count. This chain links TRBV18 with TRBJ2-3; D gene ambiguous. Germline-derived CDR1 and CDR2 are KGHSH and LQKENI. The V end lost 1 base, the J end lost 0 bases, and 11 bases lay between the germline ends. This CDR3 has 16 amino acids. Here the CDR3 DNA reads TGTGCCAGCTCACCACAACTCCCCCGAAGCACAGATACGCAGTATTTT. Translation gives CASSPQLPRSTDTQYF.

This clone appeared a single time. The chain employs TRBV30 and TRBJ1-2; perhaps TRBD1 as D (6 bases). The germline V and J ends were trimmed by 8 bases and 4 bases, with 11 bases remaining between them. The length of the CDR3 is 11 residues. The germline V gene encodes CDR1 GTSNPN and CDR2 SVGIG (reference sequence). The CDR3 nucleotides are TGTGCCGCGAACAGGGTCTATGGCTACACCTTC. As protein: CAANRVYGYTF.

This chain links TRBV4-1 with TRBJ1-5; weak D call: TRBD1 (6 bases). Per the germline V gene, CDR1 is MGHRA and CDR2 is YSYEKL. The ends were cut back, 2 bases at V and 4 bases at J, with 9 bases in the middle. The CDR3 spans 14 residues. The CDR3 loop reads CASSQTQGNQPQHF. The CDR3 nucleotides are TGCGCCAGCAGCCAAACTCAGGGGAATCAGCCCCAGCATTTT.

The chain is built from TRBV5-1 and TRBJ1-2, with D unclear. The CDR3 is made up of 15 amino acids. Trimming took 0 bases from V and 0 from J, leaving 9 bases between them. Germline CDR1 and CDR2: SGHRS and YFSETQ. CDR3 loop: CASSLANKANYGYTF. CDR3 nucleotides: TGCGCCAGCAGCTTGGCCAACAAAGCTAACTATGGCTACACCTTC. Supplemented by reference TRBV5-1 and TRBJ1-2, the full variable domain reads KAGVTQTPRYLIKTRGQQVTLSCSPISGHRSVSWYQQTPGQGLQFLFEYFSETQRNKGNFPGRFSGRQFSNSRSEMNVSTLELGDSALYLCASSLANKANYGYTFGSGTRLTVV.

The chain recombines TRBV7-8 with TRBJ1-5; 8 bases agree with TRBD1. V was clipped by 7 bases and J by 5 bases; unmatched bases: 16. There are 17 residues in the CDR3. Looked up from germline, CDR1 is SGHVS and CDR2 is FQNEAQ. The CDR3 loop reads CASNRSPRTGSDQPQHF. DNA of the CDR3: TGTGCCAGCAACCGGTCCCCCAGGACAGGGAGCGATCAGCCCCAGCATTTT.

This chain uses TRBV5-1 with TRBJ2-1; 10 positions agree with TRBD1. Germline CDR1 SGHRS, CDR2 YFSETQ. The V segment lost 0 bases and the J segment 2 bases; nucleotides outside the gene matches: 5. The CDR3 sequence is 17 residues long. Written as DNA, the CDR3 is TGCGCCAGCAGCTTGGCTATCGGGACAGGGGCCTACAATGAGCAGTTCTTC. It is translated as CASSLAIGTGAYNEQFF.

This clone has only one observation. This sequence joins TRBV7-9 and TRBJ1-2; no clear D gene. V was clipped by 5 bases and J by 4 bases, with 14 bases between them. This CDR3 is 14 amino acids long. Germline loops: CDR1 SEHNR, CDR2 FQNEAQ (reference sequence). Here the CDR3 DNA reads TGTGCCAGCAGCGTTAAGATCGGTGCCTATGGCTACACCTTC. Its translation is CASSVKIGAYGYTF.

The chain combines TRBV15 with TRBJ1-5, with 7 bases matching TRBD1. V was pared by 5 bases and J by 4 bases, with 8 bases of the junction left unmatched. The CDR3 has 15 amino acids. Germline assignment: CDR1 LNHNV and CDR2 YYDKDF (reference sequence). Written as DNA, the CDR3 is TGTGCCACCAGCGCGAACAGGGGTTGGAATCAGCCCCAGCATTTT. Amino acid sequence: CATSANRGWNQPQHF.